This entry lists 5 T cell receptor beta chains sequenced from one sample in a study of T-cell reconstitution after alpha-beta-depleted transplantation in children (dated by TCRdb to the mid-2010s). Reading the label with the study, this specimen's treatment or condition is: allogeneic hematopoietic cell transplantation with graft depleted of TCRalphabeta T cells and CD19 B cells. Library method: PCR. For sequencing, an Illumina HiSeq 2500 was employed. To normalize quantification of the TCRbeta repertoire, the TCR libraries were built with molecular barcoding that relied on unique molecular identifiers. In-frame beta chains were kept once TCRdb had trimmed the public reads at Q25 with fastp and called clones with MiXCR. Entries that share a CDR3 protein sequence are merged under the most common genes and DNA. This sample comprises tens of thousands of distinct CDR3 sequences, 6.3% of them detected only once. 7% of the sample comes from the top ten.

The input for sequencing was PBMCs, mostly from graft donor cells, taken 180 days after TCRalphabeta/CD19-depleted stem cell transplant. Source of these receptors: a male patient between 5 and 17 years old who had a stem cell transplant for acute myeloid leukemia, so the T cells may come from the graft donor.

This clonotype was picked up many times. The chain is built from TRBV12-3 or TRBV12-4 and TRBJ1-6; D unresolved. The CDR3 contains 13 residues. V dropped 6 bases and J dropped 6 bases, with 9 bases sitting between them. The CDR3 sequence is CASRPTANSPLHF. The DNA for the CDR3 is TGTGCCAGCAGACCGACCGCTAATTCACCCCTCCACTTT.

This clonotype showed up many times. CDR3: CASSYEGGLAKNIQYF. In DNA, the CDR3 is TGTGCCAGCAGTTACGAAGGGGGCTTAGCCAAAAACATTCAGTACTTC. The chain combines TRBV6-5 with TRBJ2-4; 7 bases agree with TRBD1. V was pared by 2 bases and J by 0 bases, with 4 bases of the junction left unmatched. The V gene's germline CDR1 is MNHEY and CDR2 SVGAGI. The CDR3 spans 16 residues.

This clonotype was seen repeatedly, ten times or more. This chain connects TRBV30 to TRBJ2-7, with D perhaps TRBD1 (8 bases). Trimming shortened V by 7 bases and J by 2 bases, and 12 bases separated the two germline ends. CDR1 GTSNPN and CDR2 SVGIG come from the germline V gene (reference sequence). The CDR3 is 12 amino acids. In nucleotides, the CDR3 is TGTGCCTACAGGGGGGGCCCCTACGAGCAGTACTTC. Amino acid sequence: CAYRGGPYEQYF. The full variable domain, its missing parts supplied by reference TRBV30 and TRBJ2-7, is SQTIHQWPATLVQPVGSPLSLECTVEGTSNPNLYWYRQAAGRGLQLLFYSVGIGQISSEVPQNLSASRPQDRQFILSSKKLLLSDSGFYLCAYRGGPYEQYFGPGTRLTVT.

There are many counts of this clonotype. The genes are TRBV29-1 and TRBJ2-7; no clear D. The germline CDR1 and CDR2 sequences are SQVTM and ANQGSEA. Trimming took off 4 bases at V and 6 bases at J, with 19 bases between the two ends. The CDR3 is made up of 14 amino acids. CDR3 protein: CSVAFRPNDREQYF. The CDR3 bases are TGCAGCGTTGCGTTCAGGCCAAACGACCGCGAGCAGTACTTC.

This clonotype was recorded many times. This chain connects TRBV18 to TRBJ1-3, with D possibly matching TRBD1 (6 bases). From germline, CDR1 is KGHSH and CDR2 LQKENI. The CDR3 length is 16 residues. V lost 3 bases and J lost 1, with 13 bases in between. The CDR3 DNA follows: TGTGCCAGCTCACCTACACAGGGTAAATCTGGAAACACCATATATTTT. Its protein product is CASSPTQGKSGNTIYF.